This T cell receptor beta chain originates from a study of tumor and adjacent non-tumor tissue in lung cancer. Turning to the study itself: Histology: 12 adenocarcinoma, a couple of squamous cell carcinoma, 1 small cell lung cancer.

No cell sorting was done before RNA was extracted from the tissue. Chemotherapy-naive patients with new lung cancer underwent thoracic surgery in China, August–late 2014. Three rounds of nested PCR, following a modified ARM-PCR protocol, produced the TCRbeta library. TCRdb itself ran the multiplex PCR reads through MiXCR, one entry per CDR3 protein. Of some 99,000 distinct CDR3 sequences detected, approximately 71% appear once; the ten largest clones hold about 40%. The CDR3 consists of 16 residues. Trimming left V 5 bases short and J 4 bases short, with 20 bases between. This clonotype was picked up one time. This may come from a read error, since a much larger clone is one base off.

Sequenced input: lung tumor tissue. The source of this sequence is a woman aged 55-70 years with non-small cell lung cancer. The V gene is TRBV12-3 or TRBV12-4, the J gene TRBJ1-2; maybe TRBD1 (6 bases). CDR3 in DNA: TGTGCCAGCAGTCCTAGGGGAACAGGGAACCCCTATGGCTACACCTTC. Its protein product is CASSPRGTGNPYGYTF.